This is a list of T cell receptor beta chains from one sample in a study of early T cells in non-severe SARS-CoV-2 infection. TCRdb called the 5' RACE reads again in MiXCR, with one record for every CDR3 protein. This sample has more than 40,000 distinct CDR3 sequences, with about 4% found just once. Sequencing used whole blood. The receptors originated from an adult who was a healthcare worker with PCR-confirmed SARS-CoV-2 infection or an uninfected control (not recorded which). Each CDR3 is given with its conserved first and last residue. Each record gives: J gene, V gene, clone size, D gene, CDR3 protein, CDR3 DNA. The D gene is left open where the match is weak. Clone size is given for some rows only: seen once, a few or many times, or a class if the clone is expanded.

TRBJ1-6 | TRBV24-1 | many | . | CATRGTNSPLHF | TGTGCCACCAGGGGAACGAATTCACCCCTCCACTTT
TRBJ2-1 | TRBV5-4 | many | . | CASSLGLVENEQFF | TGTGCCAGCAGCTTGGGACTAGTCGAGAATGAGCAGTTCTTC
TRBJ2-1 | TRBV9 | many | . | CASSVASGAGVSYNEQFF | TGTGCCAGCAGCGTAGCGTCGGGGGCGGGAGTCTCCTACAATGAGCAGTTCTTC
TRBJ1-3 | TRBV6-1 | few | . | CASSPGGGRNTIYF | TGTGCCAGCAGCCCGGGAGGCGGGCGAAACACCATATATTTT
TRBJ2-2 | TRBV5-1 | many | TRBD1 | CASSTWTGDTGELFF | TGCGCCAGCAGCACCTGGACAGGGGACACCGGGGAGCTGTTTTTT
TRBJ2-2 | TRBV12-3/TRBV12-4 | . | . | CASSPSVSNTGELFF | TGTGCCAGCAGCCCTAGCGTATCGAACACCGGGGAGCTGTTTTTT
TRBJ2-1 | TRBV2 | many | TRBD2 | CASSGGTSGTEQFF | TGTGCCAGCAGTGGGGGGACTAGCGGGACTGAGCAGTTCTTC
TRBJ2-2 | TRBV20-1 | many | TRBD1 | CSARGTGAPNTGELFF | TGCAGTGCTAGAGGGACAGGGGCGCCGAACACCGGGGAGCTGTTTTTT
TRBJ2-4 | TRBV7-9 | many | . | CASSLAGAENIQYF | TGTGCCAGCAGCTTAGCAGGGGCCGAAAACATTCAGTACTTC
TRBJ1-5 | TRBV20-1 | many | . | CSASRSNQPQHF | TGCAGTGCTAGTCGTTCCAATCAGCCCCAGCATTTT
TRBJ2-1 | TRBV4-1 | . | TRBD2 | CASSREGLAGGIDEQFF | TGCGCCAGCAGCCGGGAAGGACTAGCGGGGGGCATTGATGAGCAGTTCTTC
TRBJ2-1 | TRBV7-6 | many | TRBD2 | CASSPPPGLAGSYNEQFF | TGTGCCAGCAGCCCCCCCCCGGGACTAGCGGGGAGTTACAATGAGCAGTTCTTC
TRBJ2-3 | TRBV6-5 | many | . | CASSAGVTSTDTQYF | TGTGCCAGCAGTGCAGGGGTTACTAGCACAGATACGCAGTATTTT
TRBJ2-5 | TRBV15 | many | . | CATSRDGRAGVETQYF | TGTGCCACCAGCAGAGATGGCCGGGCCGGGGTAGAGACCCAGTACTTC
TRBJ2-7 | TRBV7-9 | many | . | CASSLTTGWEQYF | TGTGCCAGCAGCTTAACGACAGGTTGGGAGCAGTACTTC
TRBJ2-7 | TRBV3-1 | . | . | CASSQDGGQSSYEQYF | TGTGCCAGCAGCCAAGATGGGGGGCAGAGCTCCTACGAGCAGTACTTC
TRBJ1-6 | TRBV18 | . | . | CASSSTTSINSPLHF | TGTGCCAGCTCATCCACCACTTCGATTAATTCACCCCTCCACTTT
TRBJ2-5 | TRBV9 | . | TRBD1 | CASSVNRGRETQYF | TGTGCCAGCAGCGTAAACAGGGGGCGAGAGACCCAGTACTTC
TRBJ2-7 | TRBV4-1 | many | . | CASSQESGEQYF | TGCGCCAGCAGCCAAGAGTCCGGCGAGCAGTACTTC
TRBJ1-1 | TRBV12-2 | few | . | CASRLAGRQMNTEAFF | TGTGCAAGTCGCTTAGCGGGTCGACAGATGAACACTGAAGCTTTCTTT
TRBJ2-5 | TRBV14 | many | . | CASSQGGETQYF | TGTGCCAGCAGCCAAGGGGGAGAGACCCAGTACTTC
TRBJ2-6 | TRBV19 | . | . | CASRPERTGANVLTF | TGTGCCAGTAGACCAGAGCGGACTGGGGCCAACGTCCTGACTTTC
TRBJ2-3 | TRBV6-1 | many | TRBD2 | CASRLGGVAGTDTQYF | TGTGCCAGCAGGCTGGGAGGGGTAGCGGGCACAGATACGCAGTATTTT
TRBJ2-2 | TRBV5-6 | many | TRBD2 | CASSPWGGTGELFF | TGTGCCAGCAGTCCTTGGGGGGGCACCGGGGAGCTGTTTTTT